The 15 T cell receptor beta chains reported below all come from one sample, sequenced in a study of cytomegalovirus exposure and HLA in healthy donors. The PCR contained 60 Vbeta and 13 Jbeta primers. Sequencing used immunoSEQ multiplex PCR; TCRdb keeps in-frame clones, though not all of them. The sample records some 130,000 clones, roughly 83% being singletons. The specimen sequenced was PBMCs. These receptors all stem from a man between 40 and 49 years old in good health and CMV-seronegative.

The V and J genes are TRBV4-3 and TRBJ2-1; a weak D match, TRBD1 (6 bases). The CDR3 has 12 amino acids. CDR1 and CDR2 from the germline V gene are LGHNA and YSLEER. V gave up 2 bases and J gave up 12 bases, with 11 bases separating them. Here the CDR3 DNA reads TGCGCCAGCAGCCAATCCAGGGGCGTGCAGTTCTTC. Translated, it gives CASSQSRGVQFF.

The chain couples TRBV5-6 to TRBJ2-1, with D possibly being TRBD2 (6 bases). This CDR3 is built from 14 residues. V lost 7 bases and J lost 12, with 23 bases in between. CDR1 is SGHDT and CDR2 is YYEEEE in the germline V gene. Here the CDR3 DNA reads TGTGCCAGCCGACGAGGCGGGATGGGGTTTCGGCAGTTCTTC. It codes for CASRRGGMGFRQFF.

The genes are TRBV11-1 and TRBJ2-1; weak D call: TRBD2 (6 bases). This CDR3 is built from 15 residues. The V and J ends lost 1 base and 0 bases respectively, with 7 bases between them. Germline V gene sequence: CDR1 SGHAT, CDR2 FQDESV (reference sequence). The CDR3 protein is CASSLGRGSYNEQFF. CDR3 DNA sequence: TGTGCCAGCAGCTTAGGGAGGGGCTCCTACAATGAGCAGTTCTTC.

The chain links TRBV7-3 to TRBJ2-1, with D possibly being TRBD2 (6 bases). Trimming cost V 1 base and J 3 bases, with 10 bases left between them. The germline V gene encodes CDR1 SGHTA and CDR2 FQGTGA. CDR3 length: 15 residues. CDR3 sequence: CASSLMADYYNEQFF. CDR3 in DNA: TGTGCCAGCAGCTTAATGGCGGACTACTACAATGAGCAGTTCTTC.

This clone was detected only a few times. V usage is TRBV7-9 and J usage is TRBJ2-5, with 10 positions matching TRBD1. The CDR3 covers 15 residues. V shed 1 base and J 5 bases; nucleotides not matched to a gene: 4. Germline V CDR1 and CDR2: SEHNR, FQNEAQ (reference sequence). The CDR3 loop reads CASSLGWTGGETQYF. CDR3 in DNA: TGTGCCAGCAGCTTAGGATGGACAGGGGGGGAGACCCAGTACTTC.

The rearrangement uses TRBV28 and TRBJ1-2; D is possibly TRBD1 (6 bases). CDR1 and CDR2 (germline): MDHEN, SYDVKM. The CDR3 is 13 amino acids. Trimming stripped 6 bases from V and 8 bases from J, with 16 bases between. Here the CDR3 reads CASSMGANGGYTF. CDR3 coding DNA: TGTGCCAGCAGCATGGGGGCGAATGGGGGCTACACCTTC.

The chain links TRBV28 to TRBJ1-1; TRBD1 is a possible D gene (5 bases). V dropped 4 bases and J dropped 3 bases, with 18 bases sitting between them. The CDR3 consists of 16 residues. Germline-derived CDR1 and CDR2 are MDHEN and SYDVKM. CDR3 nucleotides: TGTGCCAGCAGTTCAACGCGGACACGTCAATACACTGAAGCTTTCTTT. Translation gives CASSSTRTRQYTEAFF.

CDR3 in amino acids: CASSLYVPMSGGSNEQFF. CDR3 nucleotide sequence: TGTGCCAGCAGTTTATATGTGCCCATGTCTGGCGGATCCAATGAGCAGTTCTTC. The chain uses TRBV28 and TRBJ2-1; no clear D. The CDR3 loop spans 18 amino acids. Deletions cut 1 base from V and 6 bases from J, with 22 bases between. From germline, CDR1 is MDHEN and CDR2 SYDVKM.

This clone was counted between two and nine times. V gene TRBV28 combines with J gene TRBJ1-5, with D perhaps TRBD1 (6 bases). Per germline, CDR1 MDHEN and CDR2 SYDVKM. Trimming cost V 2 bases and J 0 bases, with 11 bases left between them. The CDR3 is 16 residues long. CDR3 DNA sequence: TGTGCCAGCAGTTTAGGGGACACTAATAGCAATCAGCCCCAGCATTTT. Its protein is CASSLGDTNSNQPQHF.

The V gene is TRBV2, the J gene TRBJ1-6, with D uncertain. The CDR3 runs to 15 residues. From germline, CDR1 is SNHLY and CDR2 FYNNEI. Deletions cut 7 bases from V and 8 bases from J, with 18 bases between. The CDR3 sequence: CASNDGSPLHSPLHF. In DNA form, the CDR3 reads TGTGCCAGCAACGACGGGAGCCCGCTCCATTCACCCCTCCACTTT.

The chain carries TRBV4-1 and TRBJ2-4; D is perhaps TRBD1 (6 bases). V was pared by 5 bases and J by 0 bases, with 14 bases between. Looked up from germline, CDR1 is MGHRA and CDR2 is YSYEKL. The CDR3 has 16 residues. As DNA, the CDR3 is TGCGCCAGCAGCGAAGGGACACTTCTAGCCAAAAACATTCAGTACTTC. The encoded protein is CASSEGTLLAKNIQYF.

This sequence joins TRBV12-1 and TRBJ2-7; TRBD1, the table's D call, lacks a check against the DNA. TRBV12-1 is designated a pseudogene. The CDR3 covers 15 residues. DNA for the CDR3: TGTGCCAGCAGCTCATATAGGGAAGGGGCCTACGAGCAGTACTTC. Amino acid sequence: CASSSYREGAYEQYF.

This clone was counted a few times. This chain links TRBV6-1 with TRBJ1-1; D is possibly TRBD1 (5 bases). Trimming removed 2 bases at V and 6 bases at J, with 16 bases between. CDR3 length equals 15 residues. Germline-derived CDR1 and CDR2 are MNHNS and SASEGT. CDR3 in amino acids: CASSELAGLYSEAFF. Written as DNA, the CDR3 is TGTGCCAGCAGTGAACTTGCAGGGTTATATTCTGAAGCTTTCTTT.

The CDR3 DNA reads TGTGCCAGCAGTTTATGGGACAACTATAATTCACCCCTCCACTTT. Translated: CASSLWDNYNSPLHF. This chain uses TRBV27 with TRBJ1-6, with TRBD1 as a possible D gene (6 bases). V dropped 1 base and J dropped 3 bases, with 7 bases sitting between them. The CDR3 runs to 15 residues. Germline assignment: CDR1 MNHEY and CDR2 SMNVEV (reference sequence).

This clone was detected only a few times. The chain links TRBV27 to TRBJ1-4; tentative D call: TRBD1 (5 bases). CDR1 and CDR2 from the germline V gene are MNHEY and SMNVEV (reference sequence). V lost 5 bases and J lost 4, with 14 bases in between. The CDR3 length is 15 residues. The CDR3 bases are TGTGCCAGCAGTCGTACAGGACTACTTAATGAAAAACTGTTTTTT. It yields the protein CASSRTGLLNEKLFF.